The rows below give T cell receptor beta chains drawn from one sample of a study of T cells in Graves' hyperthyroidism and ophthalmopathy. TCRdb ran MiXCR on the multiplex PCR reads and lists one entry per CDR3 protein. The sample records 350,000 to 400,000 distinct CDR3 sequences, over 15% being singletons. Specimen: blood. These TCRs come from a woman aged 18-30 years with Graves' hyperthyroidism. Each CDR3 is given with its conserved first and last residue. D genes are given only for firm matches.

j_call: TRBJ1-2
d_call: TRBD1
v_call: TRBV6-5
cdr3_aa: CASSYRGQVYTF

j_call: TRBJ1-1
d_call: -
v_call: TRBV5-1
cdr3_aa: CASSRDTMNTEAFF

j_call: TRBJ2-7
d_call: -
v_call: TRBV2
cdr3_aa: CASSKRASYEQYF

j_call: TRBJ1-1
d_call: -
v_call: TRBV7-3
cdr3_aa: CASSLVTGGPAFF

j_call: TRBJ1-6
d_call: TRBD1
v_call: TRBV5-1
cdr3_aa: CASSPFTGTGGGNSPLHF

j_call: TRBJ2-5
d_call: TRBD2
v_call: TRBV9
cdr3_aa: CASSPRLAGGQETQYF

j_call: TRBJ1-2
d_call: -
v_call: TRBV29-1
cdr3_aa: CSVVLKGGNYGYTF

j_call: TRBJ1-2
d_call: TRBD1
v_call: TRBV6-1
cdr3_aa: CASSEVTGGPYGYTF

j_call: TRBJ1-6
d_call: TRBD1
v_call: TRBV14
cdr3_aa: CASSQHFRDRVDNNSPLHF

j_call: TRBJ2-5
d_call: TRBD2
v_call: TRBV6-2/TRBV6-3
cdr3_aa: CASTPIAGGAETQYF

j_call: TRBJ1-3
d_call: -
v_call: TRBV27
cdr3_aa: CASKPDGLSGNTIYF

j_call: TRBJ1-1
d_call: -
v_call: TRBV12-3/TRBV12-4
cdr3_aa: CASSFRLLGTEAFF

j_call: TRBJ2-7
d_call: -
v_call: TRBV30
cdr3_aa: CAWSTQTEQYF

j_call: TRBJ1-1
d_call: TRBD1
v_call: TRBV2
cdr3_aa: CASSVSRGNEAFF